This T cell receptor beta chain was identified during a study of OX40 agonist ivuxolimab in advanced cancers. Whole-study results and caveats: On average, a greater number of expanded clones characterised CD8+ T cells relative to CD4+. Which antigen the expanded peripheral T cells recognized is unknown.

Worth noting for this clone: Its specificity is not known.

Assay used: immunoSEQ multiplex PCR; TCRdb lists only in-frame clones, some missing. The sample has fewer than 55,000 clones, roughly 77% seen once. Germline CDR1 and CDR2: SGHAT and FQNNGV. Trimming cost V 1 base and J 1 base; bases outside gene matches: 0. CDR3 length: 15 amino acids. The sample consisted of CD4+ or CD8+ T cells sorted from blood, taken in a trial of the OX40 agonist ivuxolimab. The sequence was obtained from an adult with an advanced solid tumor such as melanoma, head and neck, liver or kidney cancer. This rearrangement joins TRBV11-2 to TRBJ2-3; the match to TRBD1 covers 9 bases. In nucleotides, the CDR3 is TGTGCCAGCAGCTTAGGACAGGGGGGCACAGATACGCAGTATTTT. Translation gives CASSLGQGGTDTQYF.